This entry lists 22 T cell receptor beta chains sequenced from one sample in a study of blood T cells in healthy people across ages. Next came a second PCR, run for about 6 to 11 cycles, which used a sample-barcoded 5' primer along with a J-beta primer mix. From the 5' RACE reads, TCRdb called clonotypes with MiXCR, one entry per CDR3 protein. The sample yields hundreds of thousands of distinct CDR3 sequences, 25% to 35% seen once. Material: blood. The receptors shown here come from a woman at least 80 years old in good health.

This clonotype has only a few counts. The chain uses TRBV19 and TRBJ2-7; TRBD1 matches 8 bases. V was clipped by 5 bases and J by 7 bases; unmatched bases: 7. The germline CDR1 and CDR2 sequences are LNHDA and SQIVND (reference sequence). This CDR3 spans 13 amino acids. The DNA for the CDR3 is TGTGCCAGTAGTTACCTGGGACAGGCGGAGCAGTACTTC. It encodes CASSYLGQAEQYF.

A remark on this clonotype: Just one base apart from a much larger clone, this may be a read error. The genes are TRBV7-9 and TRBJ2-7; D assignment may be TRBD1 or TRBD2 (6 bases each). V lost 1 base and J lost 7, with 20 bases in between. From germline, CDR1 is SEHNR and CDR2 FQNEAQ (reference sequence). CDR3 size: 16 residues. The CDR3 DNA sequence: TGTGCCAGCAGCTTAGGTGGGGGGCCAACCTACAATGAGCAGTACTTC. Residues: CASSLGGGPTYNEQYF.

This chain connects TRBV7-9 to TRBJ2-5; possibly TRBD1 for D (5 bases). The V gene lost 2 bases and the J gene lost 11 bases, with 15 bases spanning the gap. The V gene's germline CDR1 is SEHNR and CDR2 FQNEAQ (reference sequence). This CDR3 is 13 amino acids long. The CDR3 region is CASSLIRGDEQYF. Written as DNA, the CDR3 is TGTGCCAGCAGCTTAATTAGGGGCGATGAGCAGTACTTC.

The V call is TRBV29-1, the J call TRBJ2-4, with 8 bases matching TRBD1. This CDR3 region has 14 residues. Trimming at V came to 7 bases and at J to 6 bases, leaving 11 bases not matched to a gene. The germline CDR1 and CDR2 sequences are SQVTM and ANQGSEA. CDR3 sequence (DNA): TGCAGCGCCCTCCGGACAGGGAGTACAAACATTCAGTACTTC. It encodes CSALRTGSTNIQYF.

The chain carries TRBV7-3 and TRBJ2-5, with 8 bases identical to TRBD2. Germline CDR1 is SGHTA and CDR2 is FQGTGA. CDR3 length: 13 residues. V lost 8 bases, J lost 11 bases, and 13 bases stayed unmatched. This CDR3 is CASGFAGGNEQYF. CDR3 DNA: TGTGCCAGCGGGTTTGCGGGGGGCAATGAGCAGTACTTC.

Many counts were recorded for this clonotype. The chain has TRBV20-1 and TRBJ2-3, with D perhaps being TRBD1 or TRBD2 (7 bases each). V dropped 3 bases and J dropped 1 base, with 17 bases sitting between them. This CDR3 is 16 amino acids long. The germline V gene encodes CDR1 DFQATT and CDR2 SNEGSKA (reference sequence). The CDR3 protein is CSASSAAGGGTDTQYF. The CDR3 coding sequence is TGCAGTGCTAGTTCGGCGGCAGGGGGGGGCACAGATACGCAGTATTTT.

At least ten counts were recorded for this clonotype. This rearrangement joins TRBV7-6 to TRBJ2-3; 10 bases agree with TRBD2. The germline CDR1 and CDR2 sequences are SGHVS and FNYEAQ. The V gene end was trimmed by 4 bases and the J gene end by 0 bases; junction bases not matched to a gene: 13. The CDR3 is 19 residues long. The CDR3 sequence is CASSSPKAGGRRSTDTQYF. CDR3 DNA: TGTGCCAGCAGCTCCCCGAAAGCGGGGGGGCGAAGAAGCACAGATACGCAGTATTTT.

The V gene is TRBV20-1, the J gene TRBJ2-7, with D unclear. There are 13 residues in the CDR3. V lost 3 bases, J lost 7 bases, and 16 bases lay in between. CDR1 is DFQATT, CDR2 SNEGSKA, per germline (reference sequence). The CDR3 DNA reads TGCAGTGCTAGCCCAACTCGATTAGGAGAGCAGTACTTC. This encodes CSASPTRLGEQYF.

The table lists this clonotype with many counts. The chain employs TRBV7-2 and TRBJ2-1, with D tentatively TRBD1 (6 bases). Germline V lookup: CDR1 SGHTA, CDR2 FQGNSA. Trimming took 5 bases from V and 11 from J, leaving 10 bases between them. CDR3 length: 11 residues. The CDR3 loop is CASSDWGQQFF. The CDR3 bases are TGTGCCAGCAGCGATTGGGGGCAGCAGTTCTTC.

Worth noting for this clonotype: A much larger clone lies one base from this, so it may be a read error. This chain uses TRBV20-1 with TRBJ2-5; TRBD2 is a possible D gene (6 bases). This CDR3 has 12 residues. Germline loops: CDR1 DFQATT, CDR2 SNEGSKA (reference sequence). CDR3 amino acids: CGARLVQETQYF. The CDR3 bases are TGCGGTGCTAGACTAGTTCAAGAGACCCAGTACTTC.

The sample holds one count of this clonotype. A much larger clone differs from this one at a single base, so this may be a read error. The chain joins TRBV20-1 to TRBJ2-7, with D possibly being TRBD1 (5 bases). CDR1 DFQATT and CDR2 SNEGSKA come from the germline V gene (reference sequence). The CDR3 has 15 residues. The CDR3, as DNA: TGCAGTCCTAGAGCCTCAGGAACAGGCCTTTACGAGCAGTACTTC. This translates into CSPRASGTGLYEQYF.

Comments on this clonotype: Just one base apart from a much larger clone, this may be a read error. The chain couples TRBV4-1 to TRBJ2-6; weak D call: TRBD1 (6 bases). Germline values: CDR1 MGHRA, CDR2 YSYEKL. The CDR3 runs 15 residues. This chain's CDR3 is CASGQEGTGANVLTF. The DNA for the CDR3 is TGCGCCAGCGGCCAAGAGGGGACAGGGGCCAACGTCCTGACTTTC.

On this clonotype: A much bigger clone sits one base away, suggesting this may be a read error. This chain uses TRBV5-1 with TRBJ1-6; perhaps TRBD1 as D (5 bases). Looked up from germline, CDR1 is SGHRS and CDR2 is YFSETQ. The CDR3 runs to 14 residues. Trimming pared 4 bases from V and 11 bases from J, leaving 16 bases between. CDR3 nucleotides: TGCGCCAGCAGCCAGGGCAGGGTCGAGACACCCCTCCACTTT. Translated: CASSQGRVETPLHF.

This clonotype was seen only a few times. CDR3 nucleotide sequence: TGTGCCAGCAGCTTAGTTTCAGGGGCTGGGGAAAAACTGTTTTTT. This codes for CASSLVSGAGEKLFF. The chain recombines TRBV7-2 with TRBJ1-4, with TRBD1 as a possible D gene (6 bases). Trimming pared 1 base from V and 8 bases from J, leaving 14 bases between. The CDR3 consists of 15 residues. Germline V gene sequence: CDR1 SGHTA, CDR2 FQGNSA.

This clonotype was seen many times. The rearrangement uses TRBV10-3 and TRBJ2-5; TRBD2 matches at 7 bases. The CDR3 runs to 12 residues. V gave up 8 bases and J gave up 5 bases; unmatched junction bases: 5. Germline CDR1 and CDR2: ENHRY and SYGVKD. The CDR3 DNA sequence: TGTGCCATCGCGGGGGTGGGTGAGACCCAGTACTTC. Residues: CAIAGVGETQYF.

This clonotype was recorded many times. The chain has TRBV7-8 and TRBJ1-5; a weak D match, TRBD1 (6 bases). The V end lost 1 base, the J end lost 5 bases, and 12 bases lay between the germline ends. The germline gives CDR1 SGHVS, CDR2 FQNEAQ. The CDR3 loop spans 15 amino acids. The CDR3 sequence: CASSLELGGYQPQHF. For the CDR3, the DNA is TGTGCCAGCAGCTTAGAGCTGGGGGGCTATCAGCCCCAGCATTTT.

The CDR3 sequence is CASSLGLGDSLWLEQYF. CDR3 bases: TGTGCCAGCAGCTTGGGACTGGGGGACAGCCTTTGGCTCGAGCAGTACTTC. The chain has TRBV5-4 and TRBJ2-5, with TRBD1 matching over 7 bases. The J call is in doubt because the DNA end fits TRBJ2-7 better. This CDR3 spans 17 amino acids. The V gene's germline CDR1 is SGHNT and CDR2 YYREEE (reference sequence).

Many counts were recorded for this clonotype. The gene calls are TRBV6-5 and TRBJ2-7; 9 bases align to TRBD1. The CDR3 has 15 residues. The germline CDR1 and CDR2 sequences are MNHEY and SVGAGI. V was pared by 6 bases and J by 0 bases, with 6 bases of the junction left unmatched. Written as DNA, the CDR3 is TGTGCCAGCAGCCGGACAGGGGCCCACTCCTACGAGCAGTACTTC. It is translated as CASSRTGAHSYEQYF.

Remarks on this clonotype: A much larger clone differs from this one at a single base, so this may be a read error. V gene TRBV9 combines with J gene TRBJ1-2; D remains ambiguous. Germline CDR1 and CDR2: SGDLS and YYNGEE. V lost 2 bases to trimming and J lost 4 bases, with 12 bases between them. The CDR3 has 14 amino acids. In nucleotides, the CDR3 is TGTGCCAGCAGCGTGGCGGGGTACAGCTATGGCTACACCTTC. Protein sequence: CASSVAGYSYGYTF.

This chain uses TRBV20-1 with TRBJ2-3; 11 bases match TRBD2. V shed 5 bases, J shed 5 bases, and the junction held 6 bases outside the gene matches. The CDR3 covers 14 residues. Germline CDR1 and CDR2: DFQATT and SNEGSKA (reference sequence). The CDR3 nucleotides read TGCAGTGCTCCGACTAGCGGGAAGGGAGATACGCAGTATTTT. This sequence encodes CSAPTSGKGDTQYF.

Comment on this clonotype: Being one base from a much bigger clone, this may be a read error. This CDR3 reads CASAAGDVGEQYF. As DNA, the CDR3 is TGCGCCAGCGCTGCTGGGGACGTTGGCGAGCAGTACTTC. The V and J genes are TRBV5-1 and TRBJ2-7; perhaps D is TRBD1 or TRBD2 (5 bases each). The CDR3 contains 13 residues. Trimming cost V 7 bases and J 6 bases, with 17 bases left between them. Germline V gene sequence: CDR1 SGHRS, CDR2 YFSETQ.

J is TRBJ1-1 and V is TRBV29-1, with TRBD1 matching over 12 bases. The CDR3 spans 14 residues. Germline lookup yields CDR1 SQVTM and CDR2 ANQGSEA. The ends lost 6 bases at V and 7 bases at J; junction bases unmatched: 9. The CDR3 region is CSVEGQGARGEAFF. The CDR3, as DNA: TGCAGCGTAGAGGGACAGGGGGCAAGAGGTGAAGCTTTCTTT.